These T cell receptor beta chains were read from a single sample in a study of T cells after yellow fever vaccination. TCRdb used MiXCR to reprocess the 5' RACE reads, holding one entry per CDR3 protein. The sample lists hundreds of thousands of distinct CDR3 sequences, roughly 14% occurring once. The input for sequencing was PBMCs, taken on the day of the yellow fever booster vaccination. Every receptor here comes from a man in his thirties or forties who received the YFV17D yellow fever vaccine. Each CDR3 is given with its conserved first and last residue. The D gene is left open where the match is weak. Rows may omit the clone size; those that give it use once, few, many or a size class.

>TRBV5-1|TRBJ2-7|.|TRBD2
CASRSSGTYEQYF
TGCGCCAGCAGGTCTAGCGGCACCTACGAGCAGTACTTC
>TRBV20-1|TRBJ2-5|few|.
CSASFGQETQYF
TGCAGTGCTAGCTTCGGGCAAGAGACCCAGTACTTC
>TRBV12-3/TRBV12-4|TRBJ1-1|few|TRBD1
CASTPTGGNTEAFF
TGTGCCAGCACCCCGACAGGGGGGAACACTGAAGCTTTCTTT
>TRBV4-2|TRBJ2-3|few|TRBD2
CASSPEVLAGSTDTQYF
TGTGCCAGCAGCCCCGAGGTTCTAGCGGGTAGCACAGATACGCAGTATTTT
>TRBV7-2|TRBJ1-1|few|.
CASSSKSQNTEAFF
TGTGCCAGCAGCTCTAAGAGTCAGAACACTGAAGCTTTCTTT
>TRBV3-1|TRBJ1-2|.|.
CASSHLNEASIGYGYTF
TGTGCCAGCAGCCACCTGAACGAGGCCAGTATCGGCTATGGCTACACCTTC
>TRBV18|TRBJ2-5|.|.
CASSPNLATYQETQYF
TGTGCCAGCTCACCAAACCTAGCGACCTACCAAGAGACCCAGTACTTC
>TRBV6-1|TRBJ2-3|.|.
CASRGTDGTDTQYF
TGTGCCAGCCGGGGTACGGATGGCACAGATACGCAGTATTTT
>TRBV11-2|TRBJ2-1|.|TRBD1
CASSLDGMTGALRDEQFF
TGTGCCAGCAGCTTAGATGGAATGACAGGGGCTTTGAGGGATGAGCAGTTCTTC
>TRBV9|TRBJ2-1|few|.
CASSLSRGHEQFF
TGTGCCAGCAGCCTATCACGCGGCCATGAGCAGTTCTTC
>TRBV20-1|TRBJ2-7|few|TRBD2
CSARARGSAYEQYF
TGCAGTGCTAGAGCTCGCGGGAGTGCCTACGAGCAGTACTTC
>TRBV20-1|TRBJ1-3|.|.
CCARDSGTFSGNTIYF
TGCTGTGCTAGAGATTCAGGGACCTTCTCTGGAAACACCATATATTTT
>TRBV7-2|TRBJ2-7|few|.
CASSLGAVGSEQYF
TGTGCCAGCAGCTTAGGGGCGGTTGGTAGTGAGCAGTACTTC
>TRBV27|TRBJ2-3|.|TRBD2
CASSILRLAGDTQYF
TGTGCCAGCAGCATCCTCCGACTAGCGGGAGATACGCAGTATTTT
>TRBV12-3/TRBV12-4|TRBJ1-1|few|.
CASTPPSQWAEAFF
TGTGCCAGCACTCCCCCAAGCCAATGGGCTGAAGCTTTCTTT
>TRBV12-3/TRBV12-4|TRBJ1-1|many|.
CASTPGLNEAFF
TGTGCCAGCACCCCTGGCCTAAATGAAGCTTTCTTT
>TRBV20-1|TRBJ1-4|.|.
CCARGSRGATNEKLFF
TGCTGTGCTAGGGGGTCGAGGGGGGCAACTAATGAAAAACTGTTTTTT
>TRBV2|TRBJ2-1|few|.
CASSDFGESSYNEQFF
TGTGCCAGCAGTGATTTCGGAGAGAGCTCCTACAATGAGCAGTTCTTC
>TRBV3-1|TRBJ2-3|.|.
CASSPQERTQYF
TGTGCCAGCAGCCCACAGGAGAGGACGCAGTATTTT
>TRBV7-2|TRBJ2-1|.|.
CASSQKYNEQFF
TGTGCCAGCAGCCAAAAGTACAATGAGCAGTTCTTC